This T cell receptor beta chain was profiled in a study of neoadjuvant nivolumab and ipilimumab in lung cancer. Comments on this clone: What it binds is unknown.

Study outcomes and limitations: Pretherapy blood TCR richness correlated positively with resected tumor richness. Only a small number of samples underwent TCR sequencing. Only two of four nivolumab-treated tumors gained richness and clonality by surgery. TCR richness and clonality were higher in tumors than adjacent uninvolved lung.

Sequencing used immunoSEQ multiplex PCR; TCRdb keeps in-frame clones, though not all of them. The data contain about 26,000 clones, approximately 78% of them singletons. The CDR3 runs 14 residues. Trimming took 3 bases from V and 4 from J; bases not matched to a gene: 1. Germline V gives CDR1 KGHSH, CDR2 LQKENI. J is TRBJ2-7 and V is TRBV18; TRBD1 matches at 12 bases. The receptor's source is an adult with non-small cell lung cancer. The sequencing used tumor tissue, collected after neoadjuvant nivolumab, alone or with ipilimumab, at or shortly before surgery. CDR3 bases: TGTGCCAGCTCACCGGGACAGGGGGCGTACGAGCAGTACTTC. This codes for CASSPGQGAYEQYF.